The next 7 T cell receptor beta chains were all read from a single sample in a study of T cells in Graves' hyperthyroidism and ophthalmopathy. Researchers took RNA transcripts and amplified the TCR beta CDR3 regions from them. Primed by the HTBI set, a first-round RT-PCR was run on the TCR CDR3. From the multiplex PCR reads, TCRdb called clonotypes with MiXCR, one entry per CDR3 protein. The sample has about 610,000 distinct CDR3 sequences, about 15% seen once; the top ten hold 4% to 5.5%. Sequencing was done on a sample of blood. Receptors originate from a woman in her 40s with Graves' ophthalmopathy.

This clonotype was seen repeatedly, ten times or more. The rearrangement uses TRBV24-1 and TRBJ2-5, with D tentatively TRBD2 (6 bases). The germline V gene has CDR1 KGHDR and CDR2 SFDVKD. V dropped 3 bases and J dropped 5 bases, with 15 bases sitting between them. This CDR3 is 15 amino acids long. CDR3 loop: CATSDGRLGVETQYF. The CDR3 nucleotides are TGTGCCACCAGTGATGGGAGGCTAGGGGTGGAGACCCAGTACTTC.

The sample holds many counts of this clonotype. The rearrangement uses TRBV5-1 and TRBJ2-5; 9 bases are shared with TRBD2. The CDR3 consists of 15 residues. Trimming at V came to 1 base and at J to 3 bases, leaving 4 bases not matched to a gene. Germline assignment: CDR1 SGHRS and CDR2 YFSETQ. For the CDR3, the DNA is TGCGCCAGCAGCTTGATGGGACTAGCTAAAGAGACCCAGTACTTC. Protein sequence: CASSLMGLAKETQYF.

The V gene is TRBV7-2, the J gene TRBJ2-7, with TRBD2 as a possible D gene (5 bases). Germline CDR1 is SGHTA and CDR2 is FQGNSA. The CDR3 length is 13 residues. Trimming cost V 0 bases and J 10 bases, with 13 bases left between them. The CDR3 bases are TGTGCCAGCAGCTTAGCATCCGGGAATGCACAGTACTTC. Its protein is CASSLASGNAQYF.

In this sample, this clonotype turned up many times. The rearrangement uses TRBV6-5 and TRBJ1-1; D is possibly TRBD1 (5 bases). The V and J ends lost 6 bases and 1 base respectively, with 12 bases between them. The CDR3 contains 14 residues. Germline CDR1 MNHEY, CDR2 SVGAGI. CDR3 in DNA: TGTGCCAGCAGCCCGACAGCGCCGAACACTGAAGCTTTCTTT. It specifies CASSPTAPNTEAFF.

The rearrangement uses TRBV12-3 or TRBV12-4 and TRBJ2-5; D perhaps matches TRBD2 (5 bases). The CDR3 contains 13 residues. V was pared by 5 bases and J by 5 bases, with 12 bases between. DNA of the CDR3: TGTGCCAGCAGTCTAACTAGATGGGAGACCCAGTACTTC. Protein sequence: CASSLTRWETQYF.

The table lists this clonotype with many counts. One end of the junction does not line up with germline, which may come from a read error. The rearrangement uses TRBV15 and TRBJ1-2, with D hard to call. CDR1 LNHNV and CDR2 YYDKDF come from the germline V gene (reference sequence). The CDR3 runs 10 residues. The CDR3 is CATSRGIRSF. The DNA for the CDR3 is TGTGCCACCAGCAGAGGGATCCGCTCCTTC.

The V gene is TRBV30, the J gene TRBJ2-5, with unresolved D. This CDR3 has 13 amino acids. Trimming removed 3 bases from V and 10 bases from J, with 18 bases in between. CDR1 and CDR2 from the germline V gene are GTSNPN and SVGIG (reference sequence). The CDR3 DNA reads TGTGCCTGGAGGATGGGCGGAAGATTTAGCCAGTACTTC. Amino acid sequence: CAWRMGGRFSQYF.